Sequencing of this TCR beta chain was carried out in a study of PD-1 blockade in classical Hodgkin lymphoma. Findings and limits, study-wide: TCR diversity rose significantly by C4D1 in CD4+ but not CD8+ cells. Newly diagnosed patients had baseline TCR diversity that was reportedly lower than that of healthy donors. Patients with a complete response exhibited baseline diversity comparable to newly diagnosed patients.

V dropped 2 bases and J dropped 0 bases, with 9 bases sitting between them. The CDR3 consists of 14 residues. Germline V CDR1 and CDR2: SGHRS, YFSETQ. Regarding this clone: Its specificity is unknown.

Assay used: immunoSEQ multiplex PCR; TCRdb lists only in-frame clones, some missing. The data contain fewer than 50,000 clones, roughly 86% of them singletons. All trial patients relapsed after autologous stem cell transplantation. Patients had relapsed/refractory classical Hodgkin lymphoma with complete response, partial response or progressive disease as best response. V usage is TRBV5-1 and J usage is TRBJ2-7; TRBD2 is a possible D gene (5 bases). The sequences come from peripheral blood mononuclear cells (PBMCs), collected at baseline. The receptor was isolated from a human donor with classical Hodgkin lymphoma. The CDR3 region has the DNA TGCGCCAGCAGCTTCGGACTGATCTCCTACGAGCAGTACTTC. This encodes CASSFGLISYEQYF.